Listed here are 22 T cell receptor beta chains from one sample, sequenced in a study of T cell responses to AZD1222 COVID-19 vaccine. The data were produced by immunoSEQ multiplex PCR, yet TCRdb's version contains in-frame clones alone and is incomplete. In the table there are tens of thousands of clones, around 90% of which are singletons. The input for sequencing was peripheral blood, taken 28 days after the second AZD1222 dose. The source is an adult who received the AZD1222 COVID-19 vaccine.

The V call is TRBV3-1 (or the pseudogene TRBV3-2), the J call TRBJ2-2, with unresolved D. The germline V gene has CDR1 LGHDT and CDR2 YNNKEL (reference sequence). This CDR3 is 14 amino acids long. V was cut by 3 bases and J by 1 base, with 6 bases left in between. For the CDR3, the DNA is TGTGCCAGCAGCCAGCTCGGGAACACCGGGGAGCTGTTTTTT. Protein: CASSQLGNTGELFF.

The rearrangement uses TRBV7-3 and TRBJ1-3, with D maybe TRBD1 (5 bases). The germline CDR1 and CDR2 sequences are SGHTA and FQGTGA. V lost 2 bases and J lost 1, with 9 bases in between. This CDR3 region has 15 residues. This chain's CDR3 is CASSLQGESGNTIYF. Here the CDR3 DNA reads TGTGCCAGCAGCTTACAGGGAGAATCTGGAAACACCATATATTTT.

This clone is classed as medium-sized. The chain recombines TRBV19 with TRBJ1-5; D not resolved. Trimming removed 10 bases from V and 2 bases from J, with 18 bases in between. Germline V gives CDR1 LNHDA, CDR2 SQIVND (reference sequence). The CDR3 totals 15 residues. The CDR3 region is CATNEANLGNQPQHF. The CDR3 nucleotides are TGTGCCACCAATGAGGCAAATCTTGGCAATCAGCCCCAGCATTTT.

The genes are TRBV27 and TRBJ1-3; D is perhaps TRBD1 (6 bases). The CDR3 has 14 residues. Germline CDR1 is MNHEY and CDR2 is SMNVEV (reference sequence). Trimming stripped 3 bases from V and 6 bases from J, with 12 bases between. This chain's CDR3 is CASSFHPGENTIYF. Written as DNA, the CDR3 is TGTGCCAGCAGTTTTCACCCAGGGGAAAACACCATATATTTT.

This clone was observed a single time. The V call is TRBV19, the J call TRBJ2-1; TRBD2 agrees at 13 bases. CDR3 size: 16 residues. The germline CDR1 and CDR2 sequences are LNHDA and SQIVND (reference sequence). The ends lost 5 bases at V and 6 bases at J; junction bases unmatched: 7. The CDR3 coding sequence is TGTGCCAGTAGTCCGGGACTAGCGGGACGGTTCAATGAGCAGTTCTTC. This translates into CASSPGLAGRFNEQFF. The complete variable domain, with remaining parts taken from reference TRBV19 and TRBJ2-1, reads DGGITQSPKYLFRKEGQNVTLSCEQNLNHDAMYWYRQDPGQGLRLIYYSQIVNDFQKGDIAEGYSVSREKKESFPLTVTSAQKNPTAFYLCASSPGLAGRFNEQFFGPGTRLTVL.

The chain combines TRBV3-1 (or the pseudogene TRBV3-2) with TRBJ2-7; TRBD2 is a possible D gene (5 bases). Germline values: CDR1 LGHDT, CDR2 YNNKEL (reference sequence). There are 14 residues in the CDR3. Deletions cut 1 base from V and 7 bases from J, with 14 bases between. This CDR3 is CASSQGSGQREQYF. The CDR3 DNA follows: TGTGCCAGCAGCCAAGGGTCCGGCCAGCGGGAGCAGTACTTC.

V is TRBV6-1 and J is TRBJ2-5; the D call may be TRBD1 or TRBD2 (6 bases each). Germline CDR1 and CDR2: MNHNS and SASEGT. Trimming took off 4 bases at V and 1 base at J, with 16 bases between the two ends. The CDR3 covers 16 residues. CDR3 sequence: CASSVVWGATQETQYF. CDR3 nucleotide sequence: TGTGCCAGCAGTGTAGTATGGGGGGCCACCCAAGAGACCCAGTACTTC.

The chain joins TRBV5-4 to TRBJ1-2, with unresolved D. Per germline, CDR1 SGHNT and CDR2 YYREEE (reference sequence). The germline V and J ends were trimmed by 4 bases and 7 bases, with 17 bases remaining between them. The CDR3 is 14 amino acids. This chain's CDR3 is CASSPRAPNAGYTF. Written as DNA, the CDR3 is TGTGCCAGCAGCCCGAGGGCTCCCAATGCTGGCTACACCTTC.

The chain couples TRBV10-1 to TRBJ2-3, with TRBD1 matching over 9 bases. Germline V gives CDR1 WNHNN, CDR2 SYGVQD (reference sequence). J was trimmed by 6 bases and V by 6 bases; bases with no gene match: 7. The CDR3 is 14 amino acids. The CDR3, as DNA: TGCGCCAGCAGCCGGGACAGGGAATCGGATACGCAGTATTTT. This sequence encodes CASSRDRESDTQYF.

The chain uses TRBV7-9 and TRBJ2-7; 8 positions agree with TRBD1. CDR3 size: 16 residues. Unmatched junction bases numbered 10, after V lost 4 bases and J lost 2 bases. CDR1 SEHNR and CDR2 FQNEAQ come from the germline V gene (reference sequence). CDR3: CASSSQDRGPTYEQYF. DNA for the CDR3: TGTGCCAGCAGCTCCCAAGACAGGGGTCCTACCTACGAGCAGTACTTC.

This clone has just one count. V gene TRBV19 combines with J gene TRBJ2-3, with 7 bases lining up with TRBD2. The CDR3 totals 17 residues. Trimming took 7 bases from V and 1 from J; bases not matched to a gene: 14. Germline V CDR1 and CDR2: LNHDA, SQIVND (reference sequence). Here the CDR3 DNA reads TGTGCCAGTACCCCACGGCTAGCGGCGGGGGGCACAGATACGCAGTATTTT. Its protein product is CASTPRLAAGGTDTQYF.

The V gene is TRBV10-2, the J gene TRBJ1-6; 7 nucleotides agree with TRBD1. J was trimmed by 14 bases and V by 4 bases; bases with no gene match: 8. The CDR3 loop spans 13 amino acids. Germline V gives CDR1 WSHSY, CDR2 SAAADI. The CDR3 region has the DNA TGCGCCAGCAGTGCGGGACAGCCCATCACCCTCCACTTT. Translated, it gives CASSAGQPITLHF.

The V call is TRBV4-1, the J call TRBJ2-1, with D possibly called TRBD1 or TRBD2 (5 bases each). CDR3 size: 13 residues. The germline gives CDR1 MGHRA, CDR2 YSYEKL. With 4 bases removed from V and 10 bases from J, the gap between germline ends came to 14 bases. The CDR3 loop is CASSPPVGDEQFF. In DNA form, the CDR3 reads TGCGCCAGCAGCCCACCTGTCGGGGACGAGCAGTTCTTC.

The chain uses TRBV5-5 and TRBJ1-1, with no clear D. The CDR3 runs 13 residues. Germline V gene sequence: CDR1 SGHKS, CDR2 YYEKEE (reference sequence). Trimming cost V 5 bases and J 1 base, with 9 bases left between them. CDR3 sequence: CASRVEPNTEAFF. The CDR3 nucleotides are TGTGCCAGCAGGGTTGAGCCGAACACTGAAGCTTTCTTT.

The rearrangement uses TRBV15 and TRBJ1-1; maybe TRBD1 (6 bases). Germline lookup yields CDR1 LNHNV and CDR2 YYDKDF (reference sequence). Trimming cost V 5 bases and J 8 bases, with 15 bases left between them. The CDR3 covers 13 residues. The CDR3 reads CATSPRGYGEAFF. As DNA, the CDR3 is TGTGCCACCAGCCCCAGGGGATATGGCGAAGCTTTCTTT.

V gene TRBV7-2 combines with J gene TRBJ2-2, with D unclear. The length of the CDR3 is 15 residues. Trimming removed 2 bases at V and 6 bases at J, with 13 bases between. Germline V gives CDR1 SGHTA, CDR2 FQGNSA. The DNA for the CDR3 is TGTGCCAGCAGCTTACAGACACCCCCCTCCGGGGAGCTGTTTTTT. As protein: CASSLQTPPSGELFF.

The chain employs TRBV24-1 and TRBJ2-3, with 7 positions matching TRBD2. V was clipped by 4 bases and J by 0 bases; unmatched bases: 12. The V gene's germline CDR1 is KGHDR and CDR2 SFDVKD. This CDR3 is built from 18 residues. In DNA form, the CDR3 reads TGTGCCACCAGTGACCCCCGACTAGCAGAAACTAGCACAGATACGCAGTATTTT. It is translated as CATSDPRLAETSTDTQYF.

The chain has TRBV24-1 and TRBJ2-7; the match to TRBD1 covers 8 bases. CDR1 is KGHDR, CDR2 SFDVKD, per germline. The V and J ends lost 4 bases and 7 bases, in that order; junction bases with no gene match: 11. The CDR3 spans 15 residues. The CDR3 nucleotides are TGTGCCACCAGTGACGCAGGGGGCCTAGTTTCTGAGCAGTACTTC. Encoded protein: CATSDAGGLVSEQYF.

The CDR3 region has the DNA TGTGCCAGCAGCATTTACCCAGGGGGCGCAGAAGGCTACGAGCAGTACTTC. As protein: CASSIYPGGAEGYEQYF. The genes are TRBV7-2 and TRBJ2-7; 8 nucleotides align to TRBD1. Germline V gene lookup returns CDR1 SGHTA and CDR2 FQGNSA. V lost 5 bases to trimming and J lost 3 bases; unmatched junction nucleotides: 15. This CDR3 has 17 residues.

This clone was seen a few times. The V and J genes are TRBV2 and TRBJ1-5; D uncertain. Per the germline V gene, CDR1 is SNHLY and CDR2 is FYNNEI. The V and J ends lost 6 bases and 0 bases respectively, with 15 bases between them. The CDR3 has 16 amino acids. CDR3 in DNA: TGTGCCAGCAGCCGAGATCTTCCCTCTAGCAATCAGCCCCAGCATTTT. Its translation: CASSRDLPSSNQPQHF.

V is TRBV6-5 and J is TRBJ2-7; 9 bases agree with TRBD2. Germline trimming cut 5 bases from V and 6 bases from J; bases unmatched to any gene: 8. There are 14 residues in the CDR3. The V gene's germline CDR1 is MNHEY and CDR2 SVGAGI. The CDR3 DNA reads TGTGCCAGCAGTCCCGGGACTAGCCTTTTCGAGCAGTACTTC. It specifies CASSPGTSLFEQYF.

This clone was counted once. The rearrangement uses TRBV30 and TRBJ2-1; D uncertain. This CDR3 is built from 12 residues. Germline V CDR1 and CDR2: GTSNPN, SVGIG (reference sequence). V lost 6 bases to trimming and J lost 12 bases, with 18 bases between them. The CDR3 nucleotides are TGTGCCTGTCATGAGGTGGGAAATAGGCAGTTCTTC. The encoded protein is CACHEVGNRQFF.